The T cell receptor (beta chain) described here comes from a study of regulatory T cells in long-lasting Graves disease (dated by TCRdb to the early 2020s). Some background on the complete study: To count as having persistent Graves' disease, a patient had to have received antithyroid drug treatment for over 5 years with TSH receptor autoantibodies remaining persistently positive. The study took place in China and was registered as a clinical trial. TCR sequencing covered approximately 13 persistent and some 20 newly diagnosed Graves' disease patients, 33 samples in total. Patients with persistent Graves' disease were compared with patients with newly diagnosed Graves' disease using TCR sequencing and RNA sequencing of peripheral blood. Antithyroid drugs had been taken for 8.5 to 13 years on average by persistent Graves' disease patients in the clinical cohort. Broad study findings and their caveats: Persistent Graves' disease patients showed lower TCR Shannon entropy and fewer highly expanded clones than newly diagnosed patients, suggesting clonal expansion. As a limitation, the authors acknowledged that the small sample size may reduce accuracy. Sequencing and analysis were limited to the TCR beta chain. Peripheral blood alone was examined, since thyroid tissue, which constituted the primary lesion, could not be accessed. Patients with persistent disease shared more public clonotypes (over 2,500) than newly diagnosed patients did (more than 900). TRBV28, TRBJ1-2 and TRBJ2-5 were preferentially used in persistent disease, while TRBV20-1 and TRBJ2-1 were favored in newly diagnosed disease.

The library came from multiplex PCR. These reads were obtained on an Illumina HiSeq 4000. iRepertoire HTBI primers and Arm-PCR amplification of CDR3 regions were used to construct TCR beta libraries. PCR products were gel purified before sequencing. The authors' analysis ran thus. Gene usage analysis of CDR3 amino acid clonotypes used the approximately 62 TRBV and around 13 TRBJ segments found across samples. COPE and FqMerger were used to merge the filtered high-quality paired reads into contigs. BLAST was used to align contigs to IMGT TRBV, TRBD and TRBJ reference genes, and CDR3 was defined according to IMGT. Any clonotype with a frequency above 0.1% was counted as a highly expanded clone. Shannon entropy was used to measure repertoire diversity, and the Gini coefficient was used to measure V-J evenness. A clonotype found in more than one individual was treated as public. TCRdb took the public reads, trimmed them with fastp at Q25, ran MiXCR for clone calling and kept in-frame beta chains. Identical CDR3 protein sequences are pooled into one entry, listed with their most common genes and DNA. The V and J calls shown here were made by TCRdb, not taken from the authors' results. Across this sample there are a few hundred thousand distinct CDR3 sequences, with around 20% seen only once. The ten largest make up around 24% of the sample.

CDR3 length: 16 amino acids, cysteine to phenylalanine. This entry keeps only the CDR3 DNA: 48 bases, framed from base 1. CDR1 and CDR2, per the germline V gene, are SNHLY and FYNNEI. Trimming removed 5 bases from V and 1 base from J, leaving 17 bases between the germline ends. This sample's time point label indicates: persistent/refractory GD, antithyroid drugs over 5 years with positive TRAb. For both TCR sequencing and RNA sequencing, RNA was extracted from PBMCs using TRIzol. Graves' disease was diagnosed according to American Thyroid Association guidelines. Patients were recruited from an endocrinology department in Xi'an, China. Each patient gave about 10 milliliters of peripheral blood, collected in an EDTA anticoagulant tube. Ficoll Paque Plus density gradient separation was used to isolate PBMCs, and no further T cell sorting was done. RNA quality was checked with an Agilent 2100 Bioanalyzer and agarose gel, and concentration with a NanoDrop 2000.

This clonotype was seen repeatedly, ten times or more. Its antigen remains undetermined. No base quality values were provided; no much bigger clone lies one nucleotide off. The sample was peripheral blood mononuclear cells (PBMCs), taken when the disease was refractory, from a patient treated with antithyroid drugs. This TCR was recovered from a female donor with Graves disease. Recombination joined TRBV2 with TRBJ1-2; matching of 5 bases hints at TRBD1 as the D gene. For the CDR3, the sequence is CASSPGVDRYNYGYTF. The nucleotide sequence is TGTGCCAGCAGTCCCGGGGTCGACAGATATAACTATGGCTACACCTTC. The full variable domain, completed from the reference TRBV2 and TRBJ1-2 proteins outside the CDR3, reads EPEVTQTPSHQVTQMGQEVILRCVPISNHLYFYWYRQILGQKVEFLVSFYNNEISEKSEIFDDQFSVERPDGSNFTLKIRSTKLEDSAMYFCASSPGVDRYNYGYTFGSGTRLTVV.